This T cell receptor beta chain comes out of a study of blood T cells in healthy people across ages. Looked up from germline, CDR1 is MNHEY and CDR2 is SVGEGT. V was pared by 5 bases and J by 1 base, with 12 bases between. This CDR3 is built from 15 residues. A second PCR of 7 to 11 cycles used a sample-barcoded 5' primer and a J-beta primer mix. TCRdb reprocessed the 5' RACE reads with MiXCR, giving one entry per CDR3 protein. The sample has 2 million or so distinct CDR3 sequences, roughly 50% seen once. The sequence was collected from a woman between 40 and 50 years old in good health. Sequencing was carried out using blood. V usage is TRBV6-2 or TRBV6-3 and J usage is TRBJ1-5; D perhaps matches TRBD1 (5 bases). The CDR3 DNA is TGTGCCAGCAGTACAAGACAGAACAGCAATCAGCCCCAGCATTTT. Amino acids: CASSTRQNSNQPQHF.